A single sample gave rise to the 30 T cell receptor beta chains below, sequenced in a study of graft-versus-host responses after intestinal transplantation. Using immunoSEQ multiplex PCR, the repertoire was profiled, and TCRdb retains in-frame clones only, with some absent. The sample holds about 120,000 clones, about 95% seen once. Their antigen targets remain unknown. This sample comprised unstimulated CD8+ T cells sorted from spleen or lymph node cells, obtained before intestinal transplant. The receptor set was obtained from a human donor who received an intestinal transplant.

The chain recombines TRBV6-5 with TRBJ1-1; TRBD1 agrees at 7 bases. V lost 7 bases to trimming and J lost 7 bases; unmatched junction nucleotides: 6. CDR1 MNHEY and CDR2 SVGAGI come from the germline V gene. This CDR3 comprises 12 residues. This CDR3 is CASTHGQDEAFF. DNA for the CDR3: TGTGCCAGCACCCATGGACAGGATGAAGCTTTCTTT.

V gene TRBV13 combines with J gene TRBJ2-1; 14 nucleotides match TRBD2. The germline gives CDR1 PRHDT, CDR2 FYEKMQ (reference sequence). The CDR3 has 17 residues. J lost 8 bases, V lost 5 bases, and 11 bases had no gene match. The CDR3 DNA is TGTGCCAGCAGCCCAGGACTAGCGGGAGGTCCGGGCGATGAGCAGTTCTTC. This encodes CASSPGLAGGPGDEQFF.

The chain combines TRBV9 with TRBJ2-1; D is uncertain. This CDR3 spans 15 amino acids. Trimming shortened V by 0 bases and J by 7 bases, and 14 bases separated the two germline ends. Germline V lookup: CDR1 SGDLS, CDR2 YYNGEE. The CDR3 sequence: CASSVGGAVGNEQFF. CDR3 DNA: TGTGCCAGCAGCGTAGGAGGAGCCGTGGGAAATGAGCAGTTCTTC.

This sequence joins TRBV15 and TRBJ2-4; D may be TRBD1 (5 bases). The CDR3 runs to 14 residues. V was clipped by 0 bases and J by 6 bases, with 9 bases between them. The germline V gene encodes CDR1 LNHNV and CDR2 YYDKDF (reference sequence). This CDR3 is CATSRDAQGNIQYF. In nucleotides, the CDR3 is TGTGCCACCAGCAGAGATGCGCAGGGAAACATTCAGTACTTC.

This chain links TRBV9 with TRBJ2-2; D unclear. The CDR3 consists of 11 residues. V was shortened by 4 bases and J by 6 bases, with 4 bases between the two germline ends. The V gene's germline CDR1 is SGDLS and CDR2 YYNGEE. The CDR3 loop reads CASSTSGELFF. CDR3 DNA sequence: TGTGCCAGCAGCACCTCCGGGGAGCTGTTTTTT.

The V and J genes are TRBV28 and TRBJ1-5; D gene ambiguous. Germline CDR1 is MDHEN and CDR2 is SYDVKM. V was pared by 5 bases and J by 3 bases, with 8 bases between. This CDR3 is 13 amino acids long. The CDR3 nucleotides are TGTGCCAGCAGTCCCGGCCTCAATCAGCCCCAGCATTTT. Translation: CASSPGLNQPQHF.

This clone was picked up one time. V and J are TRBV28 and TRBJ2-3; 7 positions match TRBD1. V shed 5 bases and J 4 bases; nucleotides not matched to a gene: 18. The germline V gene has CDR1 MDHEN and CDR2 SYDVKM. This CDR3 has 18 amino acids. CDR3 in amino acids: CASSPNLPDRDVADTQYF. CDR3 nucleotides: TGTGCCAGCAGTCCCAACTTACCCGACAGGGATGTCGCAGATACGCAGTATTTT.

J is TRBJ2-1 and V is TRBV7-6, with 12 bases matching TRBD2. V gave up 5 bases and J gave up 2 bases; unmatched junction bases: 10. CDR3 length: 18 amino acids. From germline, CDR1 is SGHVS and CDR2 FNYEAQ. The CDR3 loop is CASSKLAGGPITYNEQFF. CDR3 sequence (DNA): TGTGCCAGCAGCAAGCTAGCGGGAGGGCCAATCACCTACAATGAGCAGTTCTTC.

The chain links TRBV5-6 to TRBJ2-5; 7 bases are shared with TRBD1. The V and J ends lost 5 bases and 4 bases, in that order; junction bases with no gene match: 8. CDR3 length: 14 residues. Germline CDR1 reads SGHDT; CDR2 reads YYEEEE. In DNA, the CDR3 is TGTGCCAGCAGTGACCCCCCAGGGGGAGAGACCCAGTACTTC. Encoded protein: CASSDPPGGETQYF.

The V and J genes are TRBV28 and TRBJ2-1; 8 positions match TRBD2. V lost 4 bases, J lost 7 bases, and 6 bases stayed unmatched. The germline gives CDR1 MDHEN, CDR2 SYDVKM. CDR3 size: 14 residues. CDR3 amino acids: CASSSDGTRNEQFF. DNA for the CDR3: TGTGCCAGCAGTTCCGACGGGACTAGAAATGAGCAGTTCTTC. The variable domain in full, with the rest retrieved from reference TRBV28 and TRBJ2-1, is DVKVTQSSRYLVKRTGEKVFLECVQDMDHENMFWYRQDPGLGLRLIYFSYDVKMKEKGDIPEGYSVSREKKERFSLILESASTNQTSMYLCASSSDGTRNEQFFGPGTRLTVL.

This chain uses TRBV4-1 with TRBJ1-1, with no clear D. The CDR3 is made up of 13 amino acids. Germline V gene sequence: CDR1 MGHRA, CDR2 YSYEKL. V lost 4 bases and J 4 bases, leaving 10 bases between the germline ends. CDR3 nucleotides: TGCGCCAGCAGCCCTCCAAGTGTCACTGAAGCTTTCTTT. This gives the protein CASSPPSVTEAFF.

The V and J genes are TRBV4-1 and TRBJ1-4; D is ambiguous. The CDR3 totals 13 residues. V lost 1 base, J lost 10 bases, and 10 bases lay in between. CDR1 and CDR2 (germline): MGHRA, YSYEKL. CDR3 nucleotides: TGCGCCAGCAGCCAAGCGATCGGAGGAAAACTGTTTTTT. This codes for CASSQAIGGKLFF.

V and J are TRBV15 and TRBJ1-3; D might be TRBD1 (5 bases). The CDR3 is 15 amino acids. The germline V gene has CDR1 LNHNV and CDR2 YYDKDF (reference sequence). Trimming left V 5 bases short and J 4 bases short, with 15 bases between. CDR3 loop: CATSAQDWGGNTIYF. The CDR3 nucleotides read TGTGCCACCAGCGCTCAGGACTGGGGGGGAAACACCATATATTTT.

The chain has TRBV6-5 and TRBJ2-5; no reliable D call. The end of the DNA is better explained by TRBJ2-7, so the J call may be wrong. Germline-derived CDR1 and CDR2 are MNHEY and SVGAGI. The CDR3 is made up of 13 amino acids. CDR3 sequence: CASSPGPLYEQYF. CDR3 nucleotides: TGTGCCAGCAGCCCCGGACCGTTGTACGAGCAGTACTTC.

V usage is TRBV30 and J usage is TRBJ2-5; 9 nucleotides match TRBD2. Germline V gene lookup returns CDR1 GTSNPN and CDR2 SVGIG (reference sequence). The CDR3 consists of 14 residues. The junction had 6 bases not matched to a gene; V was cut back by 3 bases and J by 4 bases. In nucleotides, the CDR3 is TGTGCCTGGAGCAAAGCGGGAGGAGGAGAGACCCAGTACTTC. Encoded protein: CAWSKAGGGETQYF.

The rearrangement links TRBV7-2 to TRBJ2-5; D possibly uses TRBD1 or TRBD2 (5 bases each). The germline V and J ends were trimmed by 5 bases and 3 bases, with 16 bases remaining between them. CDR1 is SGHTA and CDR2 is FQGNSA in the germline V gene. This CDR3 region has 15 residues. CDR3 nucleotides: TGTGCCAGCAGCCAGATATTTATGGGGGAAGAGACCCAGTACTTC. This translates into CASSQIFMGEETQYF.

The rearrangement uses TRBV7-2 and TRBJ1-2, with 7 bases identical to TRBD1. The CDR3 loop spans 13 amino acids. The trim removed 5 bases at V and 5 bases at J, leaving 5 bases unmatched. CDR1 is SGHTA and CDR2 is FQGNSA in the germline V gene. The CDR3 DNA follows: TGTGCCAGCAGCCCGACAGGGAATTATGGCTACACCTTC. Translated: CASSPTGNYGYTF.

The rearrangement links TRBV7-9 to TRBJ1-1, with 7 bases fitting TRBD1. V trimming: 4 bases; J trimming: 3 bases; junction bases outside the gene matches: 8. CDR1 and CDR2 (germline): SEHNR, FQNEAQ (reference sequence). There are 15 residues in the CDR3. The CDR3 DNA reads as TGTGCCAGCAGCTCAACGACAGGGAAGGACACTGAAGCTTTCTTT. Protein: CASSSTTGKDTEAFF.

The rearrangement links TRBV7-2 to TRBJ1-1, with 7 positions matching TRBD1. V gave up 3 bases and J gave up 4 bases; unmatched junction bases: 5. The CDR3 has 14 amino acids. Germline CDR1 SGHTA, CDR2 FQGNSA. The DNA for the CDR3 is TGTGCCAGCAGCTTCTTGACAGGGATCACTGAAGCTTTCTTT. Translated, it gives CASSFLTGITEAFF.

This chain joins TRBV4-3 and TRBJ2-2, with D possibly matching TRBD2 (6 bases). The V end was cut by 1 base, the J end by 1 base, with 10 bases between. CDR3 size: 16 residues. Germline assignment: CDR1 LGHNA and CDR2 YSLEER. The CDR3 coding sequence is TGCGCCAGCAGCCAAGGGAATAGCGGGAACACCGGGGAGCTGTTTTTT. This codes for CASSQGNSGNTGELFF.

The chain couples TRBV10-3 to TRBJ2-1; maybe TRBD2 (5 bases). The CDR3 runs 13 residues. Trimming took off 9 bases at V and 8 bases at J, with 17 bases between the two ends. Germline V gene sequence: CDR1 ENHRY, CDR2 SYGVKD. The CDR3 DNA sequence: TGTGCCATGTCCGGGGAGAGCTGGGATGAGCAGTTCTTC. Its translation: CAMSGESWDEQFF.

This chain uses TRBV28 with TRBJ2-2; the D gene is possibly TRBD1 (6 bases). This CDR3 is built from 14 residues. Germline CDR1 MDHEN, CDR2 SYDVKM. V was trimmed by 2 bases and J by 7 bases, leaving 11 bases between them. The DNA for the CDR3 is TGTGCCAGCAGTTTACCAGGGGAGAGCGGGGAGCTGTTTTTT. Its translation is CASSLPGESGELFF.

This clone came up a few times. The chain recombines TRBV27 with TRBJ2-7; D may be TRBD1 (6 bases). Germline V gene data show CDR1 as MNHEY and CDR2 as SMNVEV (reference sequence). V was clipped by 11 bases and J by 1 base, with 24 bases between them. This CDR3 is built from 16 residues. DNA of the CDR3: TGTGCCTCGAAAAATGTTCCGCAGGGGCCTTCCTACGAGCAGTACTTC. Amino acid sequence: CASKNVPQGPSYEQYF.

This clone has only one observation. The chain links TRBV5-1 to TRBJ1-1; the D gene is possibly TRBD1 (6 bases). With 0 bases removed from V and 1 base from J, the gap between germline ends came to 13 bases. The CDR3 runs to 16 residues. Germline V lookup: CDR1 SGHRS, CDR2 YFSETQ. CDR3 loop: CASSLDAGVENTEAFF. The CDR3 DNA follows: TGCGCCAGCAGCTTGGACGCAGGGGTCGAGAACACTGAAGCTTTCTTT.

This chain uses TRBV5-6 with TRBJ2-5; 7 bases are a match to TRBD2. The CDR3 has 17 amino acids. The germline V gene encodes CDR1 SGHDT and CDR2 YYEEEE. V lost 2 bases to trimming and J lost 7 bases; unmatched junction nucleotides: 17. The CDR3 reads CASSFATQRESRGTQYF. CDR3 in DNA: TGTGCCAGCAGCTTTGCGACCCAGCGGGAATCCCGGGGGACCCAGTACTTC.

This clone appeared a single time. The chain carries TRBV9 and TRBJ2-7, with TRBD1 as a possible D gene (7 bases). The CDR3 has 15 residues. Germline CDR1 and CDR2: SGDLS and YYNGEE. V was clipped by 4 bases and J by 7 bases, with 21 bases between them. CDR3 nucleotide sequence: TGTGCCAGCAGCCCCCAGGGGGGCCGACCCTTTGAGCAGTACTTC. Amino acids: CASSPQGGRPFEQYF.

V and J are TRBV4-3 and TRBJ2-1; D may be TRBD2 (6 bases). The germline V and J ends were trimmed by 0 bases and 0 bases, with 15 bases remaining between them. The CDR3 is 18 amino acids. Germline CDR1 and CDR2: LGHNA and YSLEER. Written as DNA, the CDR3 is TGCGCCAGCAGCCAAGAACTGGGAAGCGGGCCCTCCTACAATGAGCAGTTCTTC. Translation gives CASSQELGSGPSYNEQFF.

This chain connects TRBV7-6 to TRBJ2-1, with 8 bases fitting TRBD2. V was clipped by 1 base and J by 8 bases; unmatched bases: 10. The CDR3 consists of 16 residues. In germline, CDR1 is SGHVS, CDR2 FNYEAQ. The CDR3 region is CASSLGWSGSSDEQFF. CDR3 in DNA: TGTGCCAGCAGCTTAGGGTGGAGCGGGAGCTCGGATGAGCAGTTCTTC.

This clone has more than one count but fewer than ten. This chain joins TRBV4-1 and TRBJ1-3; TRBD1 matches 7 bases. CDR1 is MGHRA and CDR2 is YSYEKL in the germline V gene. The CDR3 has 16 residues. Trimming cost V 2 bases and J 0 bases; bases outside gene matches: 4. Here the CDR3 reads CASSQPTGHSGNTIYF. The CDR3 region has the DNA TGCGCCAGCAGCCAACCGACAGGGCACTCTGGAAACACCATATATTTT.

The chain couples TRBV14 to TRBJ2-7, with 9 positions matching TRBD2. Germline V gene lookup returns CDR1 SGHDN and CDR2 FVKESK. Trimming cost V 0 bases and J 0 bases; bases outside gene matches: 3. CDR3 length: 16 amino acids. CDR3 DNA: TGTGCCAGCAGCCAAGATGGCGGGGGGGTCTCCTACGAGCAGTACTTC. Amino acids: CASSQDGGGVSYEQYF.